This T cell receptor beta chain was recorded in a study of blood T cell repertoires in COVID-19. Remarks on this clone: Within the sample, other DNA sequences also encode this same CDR3.

Membership in each cohort depended on participant-reported clinical history. TCRdb's copy holds only in-frame clones and misses some; the assay was immunoSEQ multiplex PCR. The table has about 170,000 clones, around four fifths seen once. The V and J ends lost 1 base and 4 bases, in that order; junction bases with no gene match: 5. The germline V gene has CDR1 SGHVS and CDR2 FNYEAQ. The CDR3 length is 15 residues. V usage is TRBV7-6 and J usage is TRBJ2-3, with 7 nucleotides matching TRBD2. This TCR derives from a woman aged 50 to 60 who had recovered from COVID-19. Sequencing was carried out using PBMCs or T cells enriched from blood (not recorded which). CDR3: CASSLGGSGADTQYF. The CDR3 DNA is TGTGCCAGCAGCTTAGGCGGGAGCGGGGCAGATACGCAGTATTTT.